The 9 T cell receptor beta chains listed next were all sequenced from one sample in a study of graft-versus-host responses after intestinal transplantation. Using immunoSEQ multiplex PCR, the repertoire was profiled, and TCRdb retains in-frame clones only, with some absent. The sample holds under 80,000 clones, about 90% seen once. The sample was PBMCs, taken 98 days after intestinal transplantation. The receptors here all came from a human patient who received an intestinal transplant, so some T cells may come from the graft donor.

The chain uses TRBV10-1 and TRBJ2-7, with 9 bases aligning to TRBD2. The CDR3 extends over 15 amino acids. With 0 bases clipped from V and 2 bases from J, the junction kept 2 bases outside the gene matches. Germline CDR1 reads WNHNN; CDR2 reads SYGVQD (reference sequence). CDR3 loop: CASSESASGAYEQYF. The DNA for the CDR3 is TGCGCCAGCAGTGAGTCGGCTAGCGGGGCCTACGAGCAGTACTTC.

The chain has TRBV27 and TRBJ2-1, with D possibly being TRBD2 (6 bases). The V end was cut by 2 bases, the J end by 5 bases, with 19 bases between. In germline, CDR1 is MNHEY, CDR2 SMNVEV (reference sequence). The length of the CDR3 is 17 residues. This chain's CDR3 is CASSLQMLAWGNNEQFF. The CDR3 DNA sequence: TGTGCCAGCAGTTTACAGATGCTAGCGTGGGGGAACAATGAGCAGTTCTTC.

The rearrangement links TRBV10-2 to TRBJ2-7; maybe TRBD1 (5 bases). CDR3 length equals 14 residues. The V and J ends lost 5 bases and 0 bases respectively, with 11 bases between them. In germline, CDR1 is WSHSY, CDR2 SAAADI. The CDR3 is CASSISGSSYEQYF. The CDR3, as DNA: TGCGCCAGCAGTATTTCAGGGTCCTCCTACGAGCAGTACTTC.

The chain joins TRBV9 to TRBJ2-7; D is possibly TRBD1 or TRBD2 (6 bases each). The CDR3 has 15 residues. Per the germline V gene, CDR1 is SGDLS and CDR2 is YYNGEE. V gave up 4 bases and J gave up 6 bases, with 20 bases separating them. The CDR3 DNA sequence: TGTGCCAGCAGCCCTCAGTCGGAGGGGGGCCGCGAGCAGTACTTC. Residues: CASSPQSEGGREQYF.

This clone has only a few counts. This sequence joins TRBV5-1 and TRBJ2-5, with TRBD2 matching 8 bases. Germline CDR1 reads SGHRS; CDR2 reads YFSETQ. The CDR3 spans 14 residues. Trimming at V came to 1 base and at J to 4 bases, leaving 3 bases not matched to a gene. CDR3 in amino acids: CASSLSAGGETQYF. CDR3 sequence (DNA): TGCGCCAGCAGCTTGTCGGCGGGGGGAGAGACCCAGTACTTC.

The rearrangement joins TRBV27 to TRBJ2-5, with D unresolved. The germline V gene has CDR1 MNHEY and CDR2 SMNVEV (reference sequence). Trimming removed 5 bases from V and 1 base from J, with 14 bases in between. The CDR3 extends over 15 amino acids. The CDR3 region is CASSNSVGSQETQYF. As DNA, the CDR3 is TGTGCCAGCAGTAACAGCGTGGGGTCCCAAGAGACCCAGTACTTC.

The gene calls are TRBV9 and TRBJ2-6; the D is unclear. The CDR3 totals 13 residues. Germline CDR1 SGDLS, CDR2 YYNGEE. V was clipped by 0 bases and J by 3 bases, with 1 base between them. The CDR3 loop is CASSVVGANVLTF. In DNA form, the CDR3 reads TGTGCCAGCAGCGTAGTTGGGGCCAACGTCCTGACTTTC.

This clone was seen just once. V is TRBV9 and J is TRBJ1-4, with D possibly matching TRBD1 (5 bases). The V end was cut by 1 base, the J end by 6 bases, with 16 bases between. The length of the CDR3 is 16 residues. The germline CDR1 and CDR2 sequences are SGDLS and YYNGEE. The CDR3 sequence: CASSVLPQGGYEKLFF. CDR3 coding DNA: TGTGCCAGCAGCGTATTGCCCCAGGGAGGGTATGAAAAACTGTTTTTT.

The chain is built from TRBV5-5 and TRBJ1-6; no definite D call. CDR3 length: 15 residues. Deletions cut 0 bases from V and 1 base from J, with 5 bases between. CDR1 and CDR2 from the germline V gene are SGHKS and YYEKEE (reference sequence). CDR3 sequence: CASSLGGSYNSPLHF. CDR3 bases: TGTGCCAGCAGCTTGGGAGGTTCCTATAATTCACCCCTCCACTTT.